This T cell receptor (beta chain) emerged from a study of T cells in tumors after PD-1 blockade. Study-wide context: A subset received ongoing vismodegib 150 mg daily alongside anti-PD-1 therapy. Blood samples averaged around 110,000 templates (range 24,679-257,772) and 36,536 unique clonotypes. General study findings and limits: Some novel exhausted tumor clones appeared in pre-treatment blood, suggesting peripheral recruitment.

Note on this clone: What it recognizes is unknown.

This CDR3 has 12 residues. Germline CDR1 reads MGHDK; CDR2 reads SYGVNS. The J segment lost 8 bases and the V segment lost 6 bases, leaving 4 bases of the junction unmatched. Input was about 616 ng to 6,500 ng of genomic DNA from tumor or blood. Repertoires were generated with immunoSEQ multiplex PCR, while TCRdb's copy carries only in-frame clones and drops some. The sample includes tens of thousands of clones, just under 80% of them seen just once. The genes are TRBV25-1 and TRBJ1-1, with 9 positions matching TRBD1. The material was PBMCs, obtained before anti-PD-1 treatment. The source is a human donor with basal cell carcinoma. CDR3 protein: CASSTGTGEAFF. The CDR3, as DNA: TGTGCCAGCAGCACAGGGACAGGGGAAGCTTTCTTT. The full variable domain, rest sourced from reference TRBV25-1 and TRBJ1-1, is EADIYQTPRYLVIGTGKKITLECSQTMGHDKMYWYQQDPGMELHLIHYSYGVNSTEKGDLSSESTVSRIRTEHFPLTLESARPSHTSQYLCASSTGTGEAFFGQGTRLTVV.